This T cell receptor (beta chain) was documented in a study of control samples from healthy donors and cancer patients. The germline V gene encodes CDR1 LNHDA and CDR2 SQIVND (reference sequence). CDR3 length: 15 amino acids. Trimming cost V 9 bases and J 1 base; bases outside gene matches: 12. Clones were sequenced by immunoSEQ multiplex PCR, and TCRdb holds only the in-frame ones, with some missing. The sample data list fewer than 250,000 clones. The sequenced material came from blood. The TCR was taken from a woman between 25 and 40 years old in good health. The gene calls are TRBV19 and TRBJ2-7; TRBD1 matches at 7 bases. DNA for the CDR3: TGTGCCAGCCACACCGACAGGGAAGGGTCCTACGAGCAGTACTTC. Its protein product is CASHTDREGSYEQYF. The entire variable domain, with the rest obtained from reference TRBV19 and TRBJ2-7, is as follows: DGGITQSPKYLFRKEGQNVTLSCEQNLNHDAMYWYRQDPGQGLRLIYYSQIVNDFQKGDIAEGYSVSREKKESFPLTVTSAQKNPTAFYLCASHTDREGSYEQYFGPGTRLTVT.